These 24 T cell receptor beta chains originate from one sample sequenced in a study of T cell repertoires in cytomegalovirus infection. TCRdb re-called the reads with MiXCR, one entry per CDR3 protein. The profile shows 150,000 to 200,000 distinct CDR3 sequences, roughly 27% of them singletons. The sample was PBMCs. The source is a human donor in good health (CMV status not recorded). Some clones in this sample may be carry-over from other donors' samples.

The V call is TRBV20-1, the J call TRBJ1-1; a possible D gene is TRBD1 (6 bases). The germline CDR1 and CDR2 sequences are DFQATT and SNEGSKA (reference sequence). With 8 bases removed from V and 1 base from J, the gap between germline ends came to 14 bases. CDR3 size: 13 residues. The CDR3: CSSYGQQNTEAFF. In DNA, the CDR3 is TGCAGTTCATACGGACAGCAGAACACTGAAGCTTTCTTT.

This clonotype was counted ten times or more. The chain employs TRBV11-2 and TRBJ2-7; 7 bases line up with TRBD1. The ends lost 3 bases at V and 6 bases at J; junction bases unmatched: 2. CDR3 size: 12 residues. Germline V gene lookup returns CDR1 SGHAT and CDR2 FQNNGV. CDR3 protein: CASSLRGREQYF. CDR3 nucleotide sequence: TGTGCCAGCAGCTTGAGGGGGCGCGAGCAGTACTTC.

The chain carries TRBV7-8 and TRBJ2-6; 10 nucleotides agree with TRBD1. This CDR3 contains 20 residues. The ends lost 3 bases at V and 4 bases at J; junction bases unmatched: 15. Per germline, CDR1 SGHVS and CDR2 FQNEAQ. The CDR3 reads CASSFETGGWISEGANVLTF. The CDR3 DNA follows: TGTGCCAGCAGCTTCGAGACAGGGGGCTGGATTTCGGAAGGGGCCAACGTCCTGACTTTC.

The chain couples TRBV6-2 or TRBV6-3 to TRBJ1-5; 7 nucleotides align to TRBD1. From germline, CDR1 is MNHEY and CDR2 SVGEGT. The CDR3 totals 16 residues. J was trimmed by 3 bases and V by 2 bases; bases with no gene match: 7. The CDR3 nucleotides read TGTGCCAGCAGTTACAGACAGGGTGATTACAATCAGCCCCAGCATTTT. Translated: CASSYRQGDYNQPQHF.

The CDR3 nucleotides are TGTGCCAGCAGCTTAGCGGCAGGGCGGACAGATACGCAGTATTTT. This sequence encodes CASSLAAGRTDTQYF. The V gene is TRBV7-2, the J gene TRBJ2-3; the D gene is possibly TRBD1 (5 bases). Germline V gene lookup returns CDR1 SGHTA and CDR2 FQGNSA. This CDR3 spans 15 amino acids. V lost 0 bases and J lost 3, with 10 bases in between.

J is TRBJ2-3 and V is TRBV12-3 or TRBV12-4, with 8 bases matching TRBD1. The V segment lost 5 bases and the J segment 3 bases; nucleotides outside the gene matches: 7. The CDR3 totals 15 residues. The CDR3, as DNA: TGTGCCAGCAGTCTAAGCAGGGGGCAAACAGATACGCAGTATTTT. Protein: CASSLSRGQTDTQYF.

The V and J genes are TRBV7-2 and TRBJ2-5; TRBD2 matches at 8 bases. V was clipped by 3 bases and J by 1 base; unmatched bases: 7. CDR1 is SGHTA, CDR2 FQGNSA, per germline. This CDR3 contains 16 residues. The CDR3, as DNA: TGTGCCAGCAGCTTCGAGAAGCGGGGGCTCCAAGAGACCCAGTACTTC. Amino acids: CASSFEKRGLQETQYF.

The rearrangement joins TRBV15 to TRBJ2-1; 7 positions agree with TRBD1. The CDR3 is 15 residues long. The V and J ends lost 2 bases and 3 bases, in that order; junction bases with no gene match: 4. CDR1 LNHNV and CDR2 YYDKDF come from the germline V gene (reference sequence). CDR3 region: CATSRSGQIYNEQFF. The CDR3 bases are TGTGCCACCAGCAGATCGGGACAGATCTACAATGAGCAGTTCTTC.

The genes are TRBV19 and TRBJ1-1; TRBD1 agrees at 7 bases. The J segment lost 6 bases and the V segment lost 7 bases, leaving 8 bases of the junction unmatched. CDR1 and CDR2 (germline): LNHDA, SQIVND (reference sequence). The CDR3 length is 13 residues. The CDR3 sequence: CASTDSQGAEAFF. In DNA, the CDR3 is TGTGCCAGTACCGACTCTCAGGGGGCTGAAGCTTTCTTT.

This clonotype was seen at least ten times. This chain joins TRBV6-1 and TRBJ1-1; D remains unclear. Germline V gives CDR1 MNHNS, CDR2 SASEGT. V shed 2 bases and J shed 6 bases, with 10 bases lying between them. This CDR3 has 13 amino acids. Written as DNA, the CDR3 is TGTGCCAGCAGTGAATCGGCTAGGGCTGAAGCTTTCTTT. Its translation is CASSESARAEAFF.

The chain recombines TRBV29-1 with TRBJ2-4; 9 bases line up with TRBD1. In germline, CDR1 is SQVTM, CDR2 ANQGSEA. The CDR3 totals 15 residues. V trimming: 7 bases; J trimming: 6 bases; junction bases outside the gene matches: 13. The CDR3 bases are TGCAGCGCGATGAAGGGGACAGGGCAACGAAACATTCAGTACTTC. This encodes CSAMKGTGQRNIQYF.

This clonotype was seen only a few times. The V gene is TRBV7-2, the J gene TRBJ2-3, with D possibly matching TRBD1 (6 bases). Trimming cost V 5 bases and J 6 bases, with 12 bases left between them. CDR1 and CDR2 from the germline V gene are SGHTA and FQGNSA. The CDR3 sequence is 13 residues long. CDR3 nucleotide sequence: TGTGCCAGCAGCCCTAGTCAGGGGGATACGCAGTATTTT. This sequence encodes CASSPSQGDTQYF.

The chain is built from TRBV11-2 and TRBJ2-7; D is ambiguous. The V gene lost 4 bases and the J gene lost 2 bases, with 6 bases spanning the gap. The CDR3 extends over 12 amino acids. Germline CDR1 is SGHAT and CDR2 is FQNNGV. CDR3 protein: CASSSITYEQYF. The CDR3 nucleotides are TGTGCCAGCAGCTCGATCACCTACGAGCAGTACTTC.

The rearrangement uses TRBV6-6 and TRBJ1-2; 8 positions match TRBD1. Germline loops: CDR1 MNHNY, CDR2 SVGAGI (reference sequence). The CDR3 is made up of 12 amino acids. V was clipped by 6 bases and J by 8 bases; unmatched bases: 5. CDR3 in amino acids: CASRPRGLGYTF. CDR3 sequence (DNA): TGTGCCAGCAGACCCAGGGGGCTGGGCTACACCTTC.

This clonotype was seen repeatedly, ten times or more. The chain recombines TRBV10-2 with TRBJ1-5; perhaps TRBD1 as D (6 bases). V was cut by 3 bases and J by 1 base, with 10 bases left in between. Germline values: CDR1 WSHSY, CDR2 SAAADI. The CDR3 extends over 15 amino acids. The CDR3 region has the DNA TGCGCCAGCAGTGATGGGACAAGAAGCAATCAGCCCCAGCATTTT. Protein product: CASSDGTRSNQPQHF.

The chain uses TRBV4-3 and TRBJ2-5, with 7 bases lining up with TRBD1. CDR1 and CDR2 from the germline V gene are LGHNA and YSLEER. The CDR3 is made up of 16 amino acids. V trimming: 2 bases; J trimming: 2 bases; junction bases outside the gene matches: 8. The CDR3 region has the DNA TGCGCCAGCAGCCAACTAGGGACAGTTCGGCAAGAGACCCAGTACTTC. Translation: CASSQLGTVRQETQYF.

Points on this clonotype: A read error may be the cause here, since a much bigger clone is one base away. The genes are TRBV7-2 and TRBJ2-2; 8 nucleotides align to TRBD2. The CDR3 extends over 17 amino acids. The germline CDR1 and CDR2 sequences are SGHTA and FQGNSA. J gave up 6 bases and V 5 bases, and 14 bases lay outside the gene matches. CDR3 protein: CASSPESGGEHAGELFF. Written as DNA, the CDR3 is TGTGCCAGCAGCCCCGAAAGCGGGGGCGAACACGCCGGGGAGCTGTTTTTT.

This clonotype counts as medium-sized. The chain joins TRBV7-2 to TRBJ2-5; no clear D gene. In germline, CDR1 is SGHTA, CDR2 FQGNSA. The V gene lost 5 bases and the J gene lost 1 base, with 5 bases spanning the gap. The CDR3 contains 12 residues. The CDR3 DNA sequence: TGTGCCAGCAGCCCCACCCAAGAGACCCAGTACTTC. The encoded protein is CASSPTQETQYF. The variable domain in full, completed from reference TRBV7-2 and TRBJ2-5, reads GAGVSQSPSNKVTEKGKDVELRCDPISGHTALYWYRQSLGQGLEFLIYFQGNSAPDKSGLPSDRFSAERTGGSVSTLTIQRTQQEDSAVYLCASSPTQETQYFGPGTRLLVL.

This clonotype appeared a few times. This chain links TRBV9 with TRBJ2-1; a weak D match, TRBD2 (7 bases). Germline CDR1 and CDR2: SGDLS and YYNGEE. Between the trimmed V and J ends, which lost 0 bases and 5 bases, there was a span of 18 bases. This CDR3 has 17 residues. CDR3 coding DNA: TGTGCCAGCAGCGTAGAGGGTAGGGGGGGCCTTAACAATGAGCAGTTCTTC. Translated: CASSVEGRGGLNNEQFF.

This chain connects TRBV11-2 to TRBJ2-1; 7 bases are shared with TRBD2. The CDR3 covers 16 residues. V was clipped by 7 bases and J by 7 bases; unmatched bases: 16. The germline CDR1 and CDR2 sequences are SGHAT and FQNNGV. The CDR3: CASIPSWDYPRNEQFF. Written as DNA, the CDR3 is TGTGCCAGCATCCCTTCCTGGGACTATCCTCGGAATGAGCAGTTCTTC.

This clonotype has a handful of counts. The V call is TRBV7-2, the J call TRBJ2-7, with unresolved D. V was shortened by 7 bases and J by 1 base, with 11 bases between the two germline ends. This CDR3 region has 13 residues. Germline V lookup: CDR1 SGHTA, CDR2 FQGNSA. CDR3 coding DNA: TGTGCCAGCACCAGGCCTGGGTCCTACGAGCAGTACTTC. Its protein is CASTRPGSYEQYF.

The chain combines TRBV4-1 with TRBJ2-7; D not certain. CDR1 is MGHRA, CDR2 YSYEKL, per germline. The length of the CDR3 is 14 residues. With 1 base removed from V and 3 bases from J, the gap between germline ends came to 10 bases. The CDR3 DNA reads TGCGCCAGCAGCCAAGTTAAGCTGGGCTACGAGCAGTACTTC. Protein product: CASSQVKLGYEQYF.

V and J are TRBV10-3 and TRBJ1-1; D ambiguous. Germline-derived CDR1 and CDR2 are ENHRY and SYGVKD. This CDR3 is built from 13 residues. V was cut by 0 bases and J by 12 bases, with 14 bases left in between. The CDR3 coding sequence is TGTGCCATCAGTGAGTCAAGTGGAAGTGGGCCTTTCTTT. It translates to CAISESSGSGPFF.

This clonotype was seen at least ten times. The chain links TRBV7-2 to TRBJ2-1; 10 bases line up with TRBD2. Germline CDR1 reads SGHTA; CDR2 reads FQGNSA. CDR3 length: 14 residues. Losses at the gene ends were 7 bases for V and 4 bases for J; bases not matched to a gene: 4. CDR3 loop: CASTVAGGYNEQFF. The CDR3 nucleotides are TGTGCCAGCACCGTAGCGGGGGGATACAATGAGCAGTTCTTC.